The 18 T cell receptor beta chains in this list originate from one sample, sequenced in a study of beta chain features in type 1 diabetes. Sequenced material consisted of expressed TCRB transcripts (all of the isolated RNA was reverse transcribed). Sequencing used immunoSEQ multiplex PCR; TCRdb keeps in-frame clones, though not all of them. The table lists over 300,000 clones, less than 10% of them singletons. Material: central memory CD4+ T cells from blood. All receptors derive from a woman between 18 and 29 years old in good health.

The chain employs TRBV15 and TRBJ2-3; D remains ambiguous. There are 13 residues in the CDR3. Trimming removed 1 base from V and 5 bases from J, with 7 bases in between. Per germline, CDR1 LNHNV and CDR2 YYDKDF (reference sequence). CDR3 sequence (DNA): TGTGCCACCAGCAGAGTTGTGAGAGATACGCAGTATTTT. Amino acid sequence: CATSRVVRDTQYF.

This clone was seen a few times. The rearrangement links TRBV4-2 to TRBJ2-1, with 11 bases fitting TRBD2. The V gene end was trimmed by 2 bases and the J gene end by 7 bases; junction bases not matched to a gene: 16. Germline V gene lookup returns CDR1 LGHNA and CDR2 YNFKEQ. The CDR3 contains 19 residues. CDR3 in DNA: TGTGCCAGCAGCCAAAGCCTAGCGGGAGGACCCACCGGTTTGAATGAGCAGTTCTTC. It is translated as CASSQSLAGGPTGLNEQFF.

The sample holds a few counts of this clone. J is TRBJ1-5 and V is TRBV7-2; no firm D call. The germline V and J ends were trimmed by 4 bases and 3 bases, with 13 bases remaining between them. Germline assignment: CDR1 SGHTA and CDR2 FQGNSA. This CDR3 has 15 residues. Written as DNA, the CDR3 is TGTGCCAGCAGCTCGATAGACACGGACAATCAGCCCCAGCATTTT. This encodes CASSSIDTDNQPQHF.

V and J are TRBV5-4 and TRBJ2-6; possibly TRBD1 for D (6 bases). Germline V gene lookup returns CDR1 SGHNT and CDR2 YYREEE (reference sequence). Trimming shortened V by 4 bases and J by 4 bases, and 12 bases separated the two germline ends. The CDR3 length is 15 residues. The CDR3 region is CASSHAGTGANVLTF. CDR3 sequence (DNA): TGTGCCAGCAGCCATGCTGGGACAGGGGCCAACGTCCTGACTTTC. Full variable domain (outside the CDR3, taken from reference TRBV5-4 and TRBJ2-6): ETGVTQSPTHLIKTRGQQVTLRCSSQSGHNTVSWYQQALGQGPQFIFQYYREEENGRGNFPPRFSGLQFPNYSSELNVNALELDDSALYLCASSHAGTGANVLTFGAGSRLTVL.

In its sample, this clone was seen a few times. The junction and the germline gene differ at one end; a read error may be behind it. This chain links TRBV6-1 with TRBJ2-2; possible D gene TRBD2, 6 bases. The CDR3 totals 16 residues. Looked up from germline, CDR1 is MNHNS and CDR2 is SASEGT. This CDR3 is CAISVEGGLNTGELFF. The CDR3 DNA follows: TGTGCCATCAGTGTGGAGGGAGGACTAAACACCGGGGAGCTGTTTTTT.

A few counts support this clone. J is TRBJ2-1 and V is TRBV4-2; 7 bases match TRBD2. The V gene end was trimmed by 1 base and the J gene end by 13 bases; junction bases not matched to a gene: 7. CDR1 and CDR2 (germline): LGHNA, YNFKEQ. The CDR3 loop spans 13 amino acids. CDR3 DNA: TGTGCCAGCAGCCAAGCAAAACGGGGGGATCAGTTCTTC. The encoded protein is CASSQAKRGDQFF.

In this sample, this clone turned up a few times. The gene calls are TRBV11-2 and TRBJ2-7; D uncertain. The CDR3 loop spans 14 amino acids. CDR1 is SGHAT and CDR2 is FQNNGV in the germline V gene. Trimming stripped 6 bases from V and 2 bases from J, with 14 bases between. The CDR3: CASRRGAGAYEQYF. CDR3 DNA: TGTGCCAGCAGGAGAGGTGCAGGCGCCTACGAGCAGTACTTC.

This clone occurred a few times. Given a much more abundant clone one base away, this may be a read error. This sample also contains other DNA sequences that code for the same CDR3. The chain couples TRBV28 to TRBJ1-5; D remains ambiguous. The CDR3 length is 11 residues. V gave up 2 bases and J gave up 4 bases, with 0 bases separating them. CDR1 is MDHEN, CDR2 SYDVKM, per germline. The CDR3 bases are TGTGCCAGCAGTTTAAATCAGCCCCAGCATTTT. It codes for CASSLNQPQHF. The full variable domain, its missing parts supplied by reference TRBV28 and TRBJ1-5, is DVKVTQSSRYLVKRTGEKVFLECVQDMDHENMFWYRQDPGLGLRLIYFSYDVKMKEKGDIPEGYSVSREKKERFSLILESASTNQTSMYLCASSLNQPQHFGDGTRLSIL.

V is TRBV2 and J is TRBJ2-5, with 7 positions matching TRBD2. Judging by the DNA end, TRBJ2-7 fits better; the J call may be wrong. The germline V gene encodes CDR1 SNHLY and CDR2 FYNNEI. There are 13 residues in the CDR3. CDR3 DNA: TGTGCCAGCAGCGGACTAGTCCTATACGAGCAGTACTTC. This codes for CASSGLVLYEQYF.

Remarks on this clone: The junction shows a germline mismatch at one end, possibly a read error. The chain joins TRBV7-2 to TRBJ2-1, with D possibly TRBD1 on 5 matching bases. Looked up from germline, CDR1 is SGHTA and CDR2 is FQGNSA. This CDR3 comprises 12 residues. The CDR3 region has the DNA TGCGCCAGCAGCCAAGTGGCAGGGCCGCAGTTCTTC. Protein sequence: CASSQVAGPQFF.

The table lists this clone with a few counts. The chain combines TRBV28 with TRBJ2-5, with D perhaps matching TRBD1 (7 bases). In germline, CDR1 is MDHEN, CDR2 SYDVKM. This CDR3 has 15 amino acids. V shed 3 bases and J shed 2 bases, with 13 bases lying between them. CDR3 sequence (DNA): TGTGCCAGCAGTTTTCGGGGGACAGTACAAGAGACCCAGTACTTC. Amino acids: CASSFRGTVQETQYF.

This chain connects TRBV6-1 to TRBJ2-7, with 11 bases fitting TRBD1. Germline V CDR1 and CDR2: MNHNS, SASEGT. This CDR3 spans 14 amino acids. J gave up 4 bases and V 6 bases, and 5 bases lay outside the gene matches. The CDR3 protein is CASRGQGGYYEQYF. The CDR3 DNA is TGTGCCAGCAGGGGACAGGGGGGCTATTACGAGCAGTACTTC.

This clone was recorded many times. The chain uses TRBV14 and TRBJ2-5; tentatively, D is TRBD1 or TRBD2 (5 bases each). Germline CDR1 is SGHDN and CDR2 is FVKESK. Trimming pared 4 bases from V and 7 bases from J, leaving 10 bases between. This CDR3 comprises 12 residues. CDR3 amino acids: CASSPQGVTQYF. The CDR3 nucleotides read TGTGCCAGCAGCCCTCAGGGAGTGACCCAGTACTTC.

A few counts support this clone. Distinct nucleotide sequences in the sample also encode this CDR3. The J gene is TRBJ2-1, the V gene TRBV9; the D is unclear. V was pared by 2 bases and J by 0 bases, with 9 bases between. CDR1 SGDLS and CDR2 YYNGEE come from the germline V gene. The CDR3 has 15 residues. CDR3 region: CASSVQVASYNEQFF. CDR3 sequence (DNA): TGTGCCAGCAGCGTCCAGGTGGCCTCCTACAATGAGCAGTTCTTC.

This clone was picked up a small number of times. This chain links TRBV11-2 with TRBJ2-7; the D is unclear. Germline CDR1 reads SGHAT; CDR2 reads FQNNGV. There are 16 residues in the CDR3. V gave up 2 bases and J gave up 1 base, with 15 bases separating them. The CDR3 loop is CASSLSPPGLSYEQYF. For the CDR3, the DNA is TGTGCCAGCAGCTTATCTCCCCCGGGTTTGTCCTACGAGCAGTACTTC.

The J gene is TRBJ2-5, the V gene TRBV29-1; D perhaps matches TRBD1 (5 bases). V lost 5 bases and J 9 bases, leaving 22 bases between the germline ends. Germline-derived CDR1 and CDR2 are SQVTM and ANQGSEA. This CDR3 is built from 14 residues. CDR3 sequence (DNA): TGCAGCGTTTCCGGCCTGGCTCAGGGTAACGCCCAGTACTTC. This gives the protein CSVSGLAQGNAQYF.

The V call is TRBV16, the J call TRBJ2-7; D gene uncertain. Trimming stripped 0 bases from V and 2 bases from J, with 11 bases between. Germline CDR1 KGHSY, CDR2 FQNENV. The CDR3 length is 15 residues. The CDR3 DNA is TGTGCCAGCAGCCAATCGAGGAATCCGCCCTACGAGCAGTACTTC. It translates to CASSQSRNPPYEQYF. Supplemented by reference TRBV16 and TRBJ2-7, the full variable domain reads GEEVAQTPKHLVRGEGQKAKLYCAPIKGHSYVFWYQQVLKNEFKFLISFQNENVFDETGMPKERFSAKCLPNSPCSLEIQATKLEDSAVYFCASSQSRNPPYEQYFGPGTRLTVT.

The chain is built from TRBV25-1 and TRBJ2-7; weak D call: TRBD2 (5 bases). The V end lost 6 bases, the J end lost 3 bases, and 9 bases lay between the germline ends. Germline CDR1 MGHDK, CDR2 SYGVNS. This CDR3 is 12 amino acids long. The CDR3 sequence: CASSSTSYEQYF. The CDR3, as DNA: TGTGCCAGCAGCAGCACTAGCTACGAGCAGTACTTC.